This T cell receptor beta chain was recorded in a study of OX40 agonist ivuxolimab in advanced cancers. Study-wide background: A diagnosis of hepatocellular carcinoma, melanoma, renal cell or head and neck cancer was present in dose-escalation patients. A mean age of around 63 years, range about 23 to 90, was recorded, and over 65% were male. General observations from the study: Normalized T-cell clonal expansion was also low in a subset of nonresponders.

With respect to this clone: The target antigen is unknown.

The data were produced by immunoSEQ multiplex PCR, yet TCRdb's version contains in-frame clones alone and is incomplete. The sample yields about 75,000 clones, roughly 90% seen once. CDR1 and CDR2 from the germline V gene are GTSNPN and SVGIG (reference sequence). The CDR3 has 11 amino acids. Trimming cost V 2 bases and J 8 bases, with 9 bases left between them. The gene calls are TRBV30 and TRBJ1-1; D remains ambiguous. The source is an adult with an advanced solid tumor such as melanoma, head and neck, liver or kidney cancer. Sequenced here: CD4+ or CD8+ T cells sorted from blood, sampled in a trial of the OX40 agonist ivuxolimab. The CDR3 protein is CAWSPIREAFF. The CDR3 nucleotides read TGTGCCTGGAGTCCCATAAGGGAAGCTTTCTTT.